This TCR beta chain was identified during a study of CXCR3-negative and CXCR3-positive naive CD8 T cells. The study made its TRB cDNA libraries by 5' RACE, adding UMI labels. Reprocessing the 5' RACE reads, TCRdb reports a single entry for every CDR3 protein and omits DNA. The ten top clones account for nearly 0.5%, within a sample of 150,000 or so distinct CDR3 sequences. A CD45RO-CCR7+CD27+CD95- phenotype identified naive CD8+ T cells. The germline gives CDR1 SEHNR, CDR2 FQNEAQ (reference sequence). This CDR3 spans 15 amino acids. The rearrangement links TRBV7-9 to TRBJ2-7; without DNA, the TCRdb call of TRBD2 cannot be checked. The specimen was naive CXCR3- CD8+ T cells from blood. Subset given: CD45RO-CCR7+CD27+CD95- naive CD8+ T cells lacking CXCR3 (TNR3-). The TCR sequence derives from a human donor in good health. Some clones in this sample may be carry-over from other donors' samples. This CDR3 reads CASSRGLAGDYEQYF.